This T cell receptor (beta chain) was sequenced for a study of blood T cell repertoires in COVID-19. Study information: T cells, B-cell-depleted T cells, or PBMCs provided the cDNA or gDNA that served as material.

Clones were read by immunoSEQ multiplex PCR, and TCRdb kept only the in-frame ones, dropping some. The table records 150,000 to 200,000 clones, approximately 84% of them present only once. The germline V gene encodes CDR1 KGHSH and CDR2 LQKENI. V lost 5 bases to trimming and J lost 0 bases; unmatched junction nucleotides: 10. The CDR3 sequence is 17 residues long. This clone was found a few times. Cohort allocation depended upon clinical history that participants reported. Two negative PCRs, clearance, or symptom resolution had been documented for recovered Cohort 3 donors. This clonotype was sampled from a man between 50 and 59 years old who had recovered from COVID-19. Sequenced input: PBMCs or T cells enriched from blood (not recorded which). V is TRBV18 and J is TRBJ1-3, with TRBD1 matching over 7 bases. The DNA for the CDR3 is TGTGCCAGCTCATCCTCCTCCCGGGACAGCTCTGGAAACACCATATATTTT. Translating gives CASSSSSRDSSGNTIYF.